What follows are 25 T cell receptor beta chains derived from one specimen sequenced in a study of blood T cell repertoires in COVID-19. Using immunoSEQ multiplex PCR, the repertoire was profiled, and TCRdb retains in-frame clones only, with some absent. The sample contains 85,000 to 100,000 clones, roughly 84% of which appear only once. The sample comprised peripheral blood. Receptors were obtained from a woman in her sixties with acute or convalescent COVID-19.

The J gene is TRBJ1-2, the V gene TRBV2; TRBD1 agrees at 8 bases. This CDR3 comprises 13 residues. The germline V gene has CDR1 SNHLY and CDR2 FYNNEI. The trim removed 5 bases at V and 4 bases at J, leaving 3 bases unmatched. The CDR3 is CASSRQGSYGYTF. CDR3 in DNA: TGTGCCAGCAGTAGACAGGGGAGCTATGGCTACACCTTC.

The sample holds one count of this clone. The gene calls are TRBV11-3 and TRBJ2-2, with TRBD1 matching 7 bases. The CDR3 runs to 17 residues. The trim removed 2 bases at V and 3 bases at J, leaving 9 bases unmatched. Per germline, CDR1 SGHNT and CDR2 YENEEA. The CDR3 sequence: CASSLSRGTDHTGELFF. CDR3 DNA: TGTGCCAGCAGCTTATCGAGGGGGACAGATCACACCGGGGAGCTGTTTTTT.

The chain couples TRBV20-1 to TRBJ2-7; TRBD1 agrees at 7 bases. This CDR3 has 14 amino acids. The germline V gene encodes CDR1 DFQATT and CDR2 SNEGSKA (reference sequence). The V gene end was trimmed by 3 bases and the J gene end by 1 base; junction bases not matched to a gene: 6. The CDR3 here is CSASWDRPSYEQYF. The CDR3 DNA reads TGCAGTGCTAGTTGGGACAGACCATCCTACGAGCAGTACTTC.

This chain connects TRBV15 to TRBJ2-3, with 9 bases that match TRBD2. There are 16 residues in the CDR3. Germline V gives CDR1 LNHNV, CDR2 YYDKDF (reference sequence). The ends lost 4 bases at V and 1 base at J; junction bases unmatched: 6. The CDR3 nucleotides read TGTGCCACCAGCATGCGCTCTAGCGGGGGCACAGATACGCAGTATTTT. Protein: CATSMRSSGGTDTQYF.

The chain carries TRBV27 and TRBJ1-4; 12 bases fit TRBD1. CDR3 length: 16 residues. Germline V gene sequence: CDR1 MNHEY, CDR2 SMNVEV (reference sequence). The V gene end was trimmed by 6 bases and the J gene end by 8 bases; junction bases not matched to a gene: 10. The DNA for the CDR3 is TGTGCCAGCAGGACGGGGACAGGGGGCTTTCGGGAAAAACTGTTTTTT. It is translated as CASRTGTGGFREKLFF.

This chain joins TRBV7-3 and TRBJ2-6; perhaps TRBD2 as D (5 bases). The germline V and J ends were trimmed by 5 bases and 3 bases, with 8 bases remaining between them. CDR1 SGHTA and CDR2 FQGTGA come from the germline V gene. The length of the CDR3 is 14 residues. The DNA for the CDR3 is TGTGCCAGCAGCCCCGGGGTTGGGGCCAACGTCCTGACTTTC. It encodes CASSPGVGANVLTF.

This chain joins TRBV7-2 and TRBJ2-7, with TRBD2 matching 7 bases. This CDR3 is built from 15 residues. V gave up 2 bases and J gave up 3 bases; unmatched junction bases: 7. Germline lookup yields CDR1 SGHTA and CDR2 FQGNSA. The CDR3 is CASSLSLAANYEQYF. For the CDR3, the DNA is TGTGCCAGCAGCTTAAGCCTAGCGGCGAACTACGAGCAGTACTTC.

The genes are TRBV11-2 and TRBJ2-5; 7 nucleotides line up with TRBD2. Germline CDR1 SGHAT, CDR2 FQNNGV. Losses at the gene ends were 0 bases for V and 5 bases for J; bases not matched to a gene: 3. This CDR3 has 14 residues. This CDR3 is CASSLERGVETQYF. The CDR3 coding sequence is TGTGCCAGCAGCTTAGAACGGGGGGTTGAGACCCAGTACTTC.

The chain combines TRBV2 with TRBJ2-1; 10 nucleotides match TRBD2. Germline CDR1 reads SNHLY; CDR2 reads FYNNEI. The CDR3 covers 15 residues. J was trimmed by 9 bases and V by 5 bases; bases with no gene match: 10. CDR3 sequence (DNA): TGTGCCAGCAGTTACACTAGCGGGGTTCCCGTTGAGCAGTTCTTC. Amino acid sequence: CASSYTSGVPVEQFF.

The gene calls are TRBV12-2 and TRBJ2-1; whether TRBD2, the table's D call, matches the DNA was not checked. TRBV12-2 is reported as a pseudogene. This CDR3 is built from 16 residues. CDR3 DNA: TGTGCAAGTCGCTTCTGCGGCGGGGGAACCTACAATGAGCAGTTCTTC. Its translation: CASRFCGGGTYNEQFF.

The chain joins TRBV7-6 to TRBJ1-4; TRBD1 aligns across 8 bases. Germline CDR1 reads SGHVS; CDR2 reads FNYEAQ. The V and J ends lost 5 bases and 4 bases, in that order; junction bases with no gene match: 6. The CDR3 is 15 residues long. The CDR3 DNA follows: TGTGCCAGCAGCCCATGGACAGGGTTTAATGAAAAACTGTTTTTT. It specifies CASSPWTGFNEKLFF. The whole variable domain, remainder taken from reference TRBV7-6 and TRBJ1-4, is GAGVSQSPRYKVTKRGQDVALRCDPISGHVSLYWYRQALGQGPEFLTYFNYEAQQDKSGLPNDRFSAERPEGSISTLTIQRTEQRDSAMYRCASSPWTGFNEKLFFGSGTQLSVL.

The rearrangement uses TRBV15 and TRBJ1-3; no clear D. Trimming shortened V by 6 bases and J by 0 bases, and 9 bases separated the two germline ends. The CDR3 totals 14 residues. CDR1 LNHNV and CDR2 YYDKDF come from the germline V gene (reference sequence). CDR3 protein: CATSRGYSGNTIYF. Written as DNA, the CDR3 is TGTGCCACCAGTCGGGGATACTCTGGAAACACCATATATTTT.

This chain joins TRBV7-9 and TRBJ1-1, with D perhaps TRBD1 (5 bases). This CDR3 has 15 amino acids. Germline CDR1 SEHNR, CDR2 FQNEAQ (reference sequence). Trimming removed 3 bases at V and 1 base at J, with 12 bases between. Written as DNA, the CDR3 is TGTGCCAGCAGCTTCGGTGACAGTTCGAACACTGAAGCTTTCTTT. Protein sequence: CASSFGDSSNTEAFF.

The chain links TRBV19 to TRBJ2-1; TRBD2 aligns across 8 bases. V gave up 7 bases and J gave up 4 bases; unmatched junction bases: 21. Germline CDR1 LNHDA, CDR2 SQIVND (reference sequence). The CDR3 consists of 19 residues. CDR3 in DNA: TGTGCCAGTACCCCACGCGGCGGGGGGTCGAATAAAGTTTACAATGAGCAGTTCTTC. Translating it yields CASTPRGGGSNKVYNEQFF. The variable domain in full, completed from reference TRBV19 and TRBJ2-1, reads DGGITQSPKYLFRKEGQNVTLSCEQNLNHDAMYWYRQDPGQGLRLIYYSQIVNDFQKGDIAEGYSVSREKKESFPLTVTSAQKNPTAFYLCASTPRGGGSNKVYNEQFFGPGTRLTVL.

CDR3 protein: CASRSRTVDQPQHF. The CDR3 DNA is TGTGCCAGCAGATCCAGGACAGTGGATCAGCCCCAGCATTTT. This chain uses TRBV6-5 with TRBJ1-5; possibly TRBD1 for D (6 bases). The CDR3 is made up of 14 amino acids. V gave up 6 bases and J gave up 5 bases, with 14 bases separating them. Germline assignment: CDR1 MNHEY and CDR2 SVGAGI.

V gene TRBV6-6 combines with J gene TRBJ1-2; D unresolved. Trimming removed 6 bases at V and 4 bases at J, with 9 bases between. Germline CDR1 reads MNHNY; CDR2 reads SVGAGI (reference sequence). CDR3 length: 12 amino acids. CDR3 sequence reads: CASSRDTYGYTF. The CDR3 nucleotides read TGTGCCAGCAGCCGTGACACCTATGGCTACACCTTC.

The genes are TRBV9 and TRBJ2-2; possible D gene TRBD2, 6 bases. The CDR3 totals 15 residues. V dropped 4 bases and J dropped 0 bases, with 10 bases sitting between them. Germline CDR1 reads SGDLS; CDR2 reads YYNGEE. The CDR3 nucleotides are TGTGCCAGCAGCATCCGACTAGCGAACACCGGGGAGCTGTTTTTT. It translates to CASSIRLANTGELFF.

This clone occurred a few times. CDR3 bases: TGTGCCAGCAGACCGACAGGGTCCTCTGGAAACACCATATATTTT. Translated, it gives CASRPTGSSGNTIYF. The gene calls are TRBV11-2 and TRBJ1-3; TRBD1 matches 7 bases. V shed 6 bases, J shed 0 bases, and the junction held 5 bases outside the gene matches. This CDR3 spans 15 amino acids. Germline lookup yields CDR1 SGHAT and CDR2 FQNNGV.

The rearrangement links TRBV12-3 or TRBV12-4 to TRBJ1-5; the D is unclear. Trimming left V 3 bases short and J 3 bases short, with 6 bases between. This CDR3 contains 13 residues. The CDR3 DNA is TGTGCCAGCAGTTTGCGGGACAATCAGCCCCAGCATTTT. It codes for CASSLRDNQPQHF.

CDR3 nucleotides: TGTGCCAGCAGTCCACAGGGATACACTGAAGCTTTCTTT. This translates into CASSPQGYTEAFF. This chain links TRBV12-3 or TRBV12-4 with TRBJ1-1, with TRBD1 as a possible D gene (6 bases). Trimming pared 5 bases from V and 3 bases from J, leaving 10 bases between. CDR3 length: 13 residues.

The V gene is TRBV28, the J gene TRBJ2-7, with TRBD1 matching over 8 bases. The CDR3 is 20 amino acids. V dropped 3 bases and J dropped 0; count of bases not matched to a gene: 19. In germline, CDR1 is MDHEN, CDR2 SYDVKM. DNA of the CDR3: TGTGCCAGCAGTTTCCCGCAGGGGGCCCCTATTTCAGAGAGCTCCTACGAGCAGTACTTC. Its translation: CASSFPQGAPISESSYEQYF. Combining the CDR3 with reference TRBV28 and TRBJ2-7 gives the whole variable domain DVKVTQSSRYLVKRTGEKVFLECVQDMDHENMFWYRQDPGLGLRLIYFSYDVKMKEKGDIPEGYSVSREKKERFSLILESASTNQTSMYLCASSFPQGAPISESSYEQYFGPGTRLTVT.

This chain links TRBV7-3 with TRBJ2-2; D gene unclear. This CDR3 spans 15 amino acids. Germline V gives CDR1 SGHTA, CDR2 FQGTGA. The V gene lost 2 bases and the J gene lost 6 bases, with 13 bases spanning the gap. The CDR3 DNA reads TGTGCCAGCAGCTTACTCCCTAAGGAGTCCGGGGAGCTGTTTTTT. It specifies CASSLLPKESGELFF.

The chain recombines TRBV7-2 with TRBJ1-6; TRBD1 aligns across 12 bases. J gave up 0 bases and V 5 bases, and 8 bases lay outside the gene matches. The germline V gene encodes CDR1 SGHTA and CDR2 FQGNSA. The CDR3 length is 19 residues. The chain's CDR3 is CASSAGTGGRSSYNSPLHF. The CDR3 region has the DNA TGTGCCAGCAGCGCTGGGACAGGGGGCCGTAGCTCCTATAATTCACCCCTCCACTTT.

As DNA, the CDR3 is TGTGCCAGCAGTCCGAGCGGGGCCCCCAAAAACATTCAGTACTTC. It is translated as CASSPSGAPKNIQYF. This chain connects TRBV6-2 or TRBV6-3 to TRBJ2-4; 7 nucleotides align to TRBD2. Germline values: CDR1 MNHEY, CDR2 SVGEGT. With V trimmed by 5 bases and J by 2 bases, 6 bases remained unmatched. CDR3 length: 15 residues.

V usage is TRBV6-5 and J usage is TRBJ1-2; D ambiguous. With 8 bases removed from V and 5 bases from J, the gap between germline ends came to 18 bases. CDR1 and CDR2 from the germline V gene are MNHEY and SVGAGI. There are 14 residues in the CDR3. The CDR3 protein is CASAALEGDYGYTF. In DNA, the CDR3 is TGTGCCAGCGCGGCCCTGGAGGGAGATTATGGCTACACCTTC.